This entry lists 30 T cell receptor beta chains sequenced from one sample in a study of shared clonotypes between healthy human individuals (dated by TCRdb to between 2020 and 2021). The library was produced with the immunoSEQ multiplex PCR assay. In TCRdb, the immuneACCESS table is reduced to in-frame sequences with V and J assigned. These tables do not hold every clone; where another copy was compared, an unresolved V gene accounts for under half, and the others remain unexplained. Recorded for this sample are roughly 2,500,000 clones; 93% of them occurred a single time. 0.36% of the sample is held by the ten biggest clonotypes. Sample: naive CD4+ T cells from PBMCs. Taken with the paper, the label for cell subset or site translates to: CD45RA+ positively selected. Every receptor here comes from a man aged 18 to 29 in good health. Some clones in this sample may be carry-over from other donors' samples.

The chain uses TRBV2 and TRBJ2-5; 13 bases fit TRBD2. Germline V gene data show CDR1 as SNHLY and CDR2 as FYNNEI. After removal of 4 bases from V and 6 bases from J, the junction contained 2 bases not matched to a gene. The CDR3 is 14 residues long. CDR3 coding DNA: TGTGCCAGCAGTGGGACTAGCGGGAGAAAGACCCAGTACTTC. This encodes CASSGTSGRKTQYF.

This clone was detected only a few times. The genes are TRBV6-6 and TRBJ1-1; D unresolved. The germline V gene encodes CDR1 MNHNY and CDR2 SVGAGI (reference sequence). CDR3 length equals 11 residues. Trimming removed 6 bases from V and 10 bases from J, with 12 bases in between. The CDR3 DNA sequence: TGTGCCAGCAGGGGGAATTTAGGAGCTTTCTTT. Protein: CASRGNLGAFF.

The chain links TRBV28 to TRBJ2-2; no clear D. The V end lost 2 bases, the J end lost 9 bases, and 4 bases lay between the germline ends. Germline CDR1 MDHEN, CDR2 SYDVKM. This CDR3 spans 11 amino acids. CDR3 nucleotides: TGTGCCAGCAGTTTAAGCCGGGAGCTGTTTTTT. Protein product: CASSLSRELFF. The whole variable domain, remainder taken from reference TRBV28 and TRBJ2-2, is DVKVTQSSRYLVKRTGEKVFLECVQDMDHENMFWYRQDPGLGLRLIYFSYDVKMKEKGDIPEGYSVSREKKERFSLILESASTNQTSMYLCASSLSRELFFGEGSRLTVL.

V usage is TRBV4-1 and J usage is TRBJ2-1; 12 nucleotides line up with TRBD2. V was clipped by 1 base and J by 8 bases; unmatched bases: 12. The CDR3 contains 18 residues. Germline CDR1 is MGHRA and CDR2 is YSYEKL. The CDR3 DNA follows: TGCGCCAGCAGCCAAGGGACCTTGACTAGCGGGAGTCTTTATGAGCAGTTCTTC. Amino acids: CASSQGTLTSGSLYEQFF.

CDR3 in amino acids: CASSPTREKTQYF. The DNA of the CDR3 is TGTGCCAGCTCACCAACCAGGGAAAAGACCCAGTACTTC. V and J are TRBV18 and TRBJ2-5; D is perhaps TRBD1 (5 bases). The CDR3 has 13 amino acids. Trimming cost V 2 bases and J 6 bases, with 10 bases left between them. The germline gives CDR1 KGHSH, CDR2 LQKENI.

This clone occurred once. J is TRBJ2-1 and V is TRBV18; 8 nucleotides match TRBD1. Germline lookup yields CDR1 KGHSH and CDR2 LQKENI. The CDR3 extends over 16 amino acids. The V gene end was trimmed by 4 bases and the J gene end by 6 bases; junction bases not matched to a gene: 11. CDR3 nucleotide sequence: TGTGCCAGCTCACACGACCGACAGGGGTGGTCCAATGAGCAGTTCTTC. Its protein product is CASSHDRQGWSNEQFF.

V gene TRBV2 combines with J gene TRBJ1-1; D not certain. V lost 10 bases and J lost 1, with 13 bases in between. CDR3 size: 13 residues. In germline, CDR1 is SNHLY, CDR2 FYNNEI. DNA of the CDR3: TGTGCCACAGTGGAACAAAAGAACACTGAAGCTTTCTTT. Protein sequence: CATVEQKNTEAFF.

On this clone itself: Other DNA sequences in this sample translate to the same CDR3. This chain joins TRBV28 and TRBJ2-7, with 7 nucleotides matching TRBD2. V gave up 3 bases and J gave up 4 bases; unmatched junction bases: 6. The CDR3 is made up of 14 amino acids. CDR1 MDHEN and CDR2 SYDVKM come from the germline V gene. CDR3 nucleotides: TGTGCCAGCAGTTTGGGAGGGTTAGCATACGAGCAGTACTTC. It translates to CASSLGGLAYEQYF. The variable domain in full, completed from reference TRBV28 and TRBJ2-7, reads DVKVTQSSRYLVKRTGEKVFLECVQDMDHENMFWYRQDPGLGLRLIYFSYDVKMKEKGDIPEGYSVSREKKERFSLILESASTNQTSMYLCASSLGGLAYEQYFGPGTRLTVT.

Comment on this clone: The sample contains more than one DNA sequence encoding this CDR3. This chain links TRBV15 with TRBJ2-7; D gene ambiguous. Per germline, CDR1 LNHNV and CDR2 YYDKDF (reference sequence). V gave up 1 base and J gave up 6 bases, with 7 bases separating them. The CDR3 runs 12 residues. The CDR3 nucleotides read TGTGCCACCAGCAGAGTGGGGTTCGAGCAGTACTTC. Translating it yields CATSRVGFEQYF.

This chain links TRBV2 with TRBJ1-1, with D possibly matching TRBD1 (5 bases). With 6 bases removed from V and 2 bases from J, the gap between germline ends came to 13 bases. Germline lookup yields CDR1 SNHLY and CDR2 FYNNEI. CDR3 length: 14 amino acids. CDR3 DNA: TGTGCCAGCAGAACCGGGGCCTATAACACTGAAGCTTTCTTT. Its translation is CASRTGAYNTEAFF.

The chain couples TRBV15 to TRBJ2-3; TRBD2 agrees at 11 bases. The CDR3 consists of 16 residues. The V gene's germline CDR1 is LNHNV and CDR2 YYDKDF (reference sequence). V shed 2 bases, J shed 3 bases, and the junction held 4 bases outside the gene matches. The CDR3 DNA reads TGTGCCACCAGCAGAAATAGCGGGAGGGGGACAGATACGCAGTATTTT. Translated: CATSRNSGRGTDTQYF.

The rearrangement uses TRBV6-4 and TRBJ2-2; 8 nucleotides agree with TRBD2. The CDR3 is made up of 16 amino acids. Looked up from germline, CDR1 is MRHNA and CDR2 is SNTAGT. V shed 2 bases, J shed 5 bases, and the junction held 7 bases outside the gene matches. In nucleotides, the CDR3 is TGTGCCAGCAGTGACATAGCGGGAAGGGGAACCGGGGAGCTGTTTTTT. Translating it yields CASSDIAGRGTGELFF.

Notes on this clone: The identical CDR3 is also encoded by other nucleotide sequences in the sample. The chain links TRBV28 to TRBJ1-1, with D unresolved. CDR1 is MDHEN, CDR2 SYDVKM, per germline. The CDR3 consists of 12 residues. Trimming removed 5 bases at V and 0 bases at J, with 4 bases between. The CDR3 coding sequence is TGTGCCAGCAGTACATTGAACACTGAAGCTTTCTTT. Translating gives CASSTLNTEAFF.

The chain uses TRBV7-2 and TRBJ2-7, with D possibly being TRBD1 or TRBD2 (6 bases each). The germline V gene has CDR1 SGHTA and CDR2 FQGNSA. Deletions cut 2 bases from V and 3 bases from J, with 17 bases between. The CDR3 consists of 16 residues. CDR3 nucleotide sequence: TGTGCCAGCAGCTTAAGGGCCGGGGGCGAGGGCTACGAGCAGTACTTC. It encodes CASSLRAGGEGYEQYF.

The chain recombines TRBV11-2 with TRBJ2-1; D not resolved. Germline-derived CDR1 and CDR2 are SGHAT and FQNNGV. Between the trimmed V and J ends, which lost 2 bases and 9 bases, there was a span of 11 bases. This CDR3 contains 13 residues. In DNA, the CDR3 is TGTGCCAGCAGCTTAAACCCCGCCTTTGAGCAGTTCTTC. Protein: CASSLNPAFEQFF.

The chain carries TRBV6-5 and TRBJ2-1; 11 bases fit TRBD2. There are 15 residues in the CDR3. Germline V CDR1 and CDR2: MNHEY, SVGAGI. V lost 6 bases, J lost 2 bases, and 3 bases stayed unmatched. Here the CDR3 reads CASRLTSGTYNEQFF. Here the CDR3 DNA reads TGTGCCAGCAGGCTGACTAGCGGGACCTACAATGAGCAGTTCTTC.

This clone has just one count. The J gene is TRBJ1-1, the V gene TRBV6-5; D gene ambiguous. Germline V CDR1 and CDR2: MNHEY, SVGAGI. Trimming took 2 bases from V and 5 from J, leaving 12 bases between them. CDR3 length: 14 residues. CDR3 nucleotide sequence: TGTGCCAGCAGTTACAACTCCTGGGGTACTGAAGCTTTCTTT. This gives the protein CASSYNSWGTEAFF.

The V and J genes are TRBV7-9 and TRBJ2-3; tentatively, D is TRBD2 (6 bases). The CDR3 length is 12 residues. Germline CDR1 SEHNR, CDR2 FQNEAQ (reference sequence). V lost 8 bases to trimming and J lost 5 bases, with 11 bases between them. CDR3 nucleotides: TGTGCCAGCTCGGCGGAGGGAGATACGCAGTATTTT. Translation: CASSAEGDTQYF.

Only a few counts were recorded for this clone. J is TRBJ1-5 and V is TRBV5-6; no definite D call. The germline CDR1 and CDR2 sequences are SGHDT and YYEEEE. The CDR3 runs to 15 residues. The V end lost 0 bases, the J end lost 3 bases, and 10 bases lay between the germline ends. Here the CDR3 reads CASSLGRSFNQPQHF. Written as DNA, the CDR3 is TGTGCCAGCAGCTTGGGGCGGTCCTTCAATCAGCCCCAGCATTTT. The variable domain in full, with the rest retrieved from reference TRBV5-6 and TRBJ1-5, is DAGVTQSPTHLIKTRGQQVTLRCSPKSGHDTVSWYQQALGQGPQFIFQYYEEEERQRGNFPDRFSGHQFPNYSSELNVNALLLGDSALYLCASSLGRSFNQPQHFGDGTRLSIL.

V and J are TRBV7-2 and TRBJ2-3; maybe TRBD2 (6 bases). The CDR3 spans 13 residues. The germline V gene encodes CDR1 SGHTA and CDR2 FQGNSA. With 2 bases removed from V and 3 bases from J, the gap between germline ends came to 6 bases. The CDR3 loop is CASSLRETDTQYF. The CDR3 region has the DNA TGTGCCAGCAGCTTACGGGAGACAGATACGCAGTATTTT.

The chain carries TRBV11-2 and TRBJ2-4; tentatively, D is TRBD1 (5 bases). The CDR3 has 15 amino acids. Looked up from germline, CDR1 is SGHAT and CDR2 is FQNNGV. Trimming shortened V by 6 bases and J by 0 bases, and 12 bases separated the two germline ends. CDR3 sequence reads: CASSQGTIAKNIQYF. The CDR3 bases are TGTGCCAGCAGTCAGGGAACGATAGCCAAAAACATTCAGTACTTC.

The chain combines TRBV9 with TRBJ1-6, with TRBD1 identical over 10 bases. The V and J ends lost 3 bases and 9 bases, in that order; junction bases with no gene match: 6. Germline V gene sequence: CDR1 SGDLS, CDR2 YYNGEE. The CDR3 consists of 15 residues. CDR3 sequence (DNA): TGTGCCAGCAGCGCGGGACAGGGGTTTACTTCACCCCTCCACTTT. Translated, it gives CASSAGQGFTSPLHF.

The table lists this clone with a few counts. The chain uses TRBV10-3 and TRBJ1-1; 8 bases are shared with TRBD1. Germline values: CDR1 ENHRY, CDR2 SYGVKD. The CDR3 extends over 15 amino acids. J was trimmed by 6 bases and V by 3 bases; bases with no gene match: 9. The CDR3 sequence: CAISEPYRGRAEAFF. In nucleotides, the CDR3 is TGTGCCATCAGTGAACCTTACAGGGGGAGAGCTGAAGCTTTCTTT.

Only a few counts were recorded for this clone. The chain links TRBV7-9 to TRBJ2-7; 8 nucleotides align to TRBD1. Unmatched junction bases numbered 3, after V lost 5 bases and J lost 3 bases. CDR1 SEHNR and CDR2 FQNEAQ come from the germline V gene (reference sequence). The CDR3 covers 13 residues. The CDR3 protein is CASSPDRDYEQYF. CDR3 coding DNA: TGTGCCAGCAGCCCGGACAGGGACTACGAGCAGTACTTC.

In nucleotides, the CDR3 is TGTGCCAGTTCCGGGACAGGGCGGCCAGATACGCAGTATTTT. This gives the protein CASSGTGRPDTQYF. J is TRBJ2-3 and V is TRBV13; 9 nucleotides align to TRBD1. This CDR3 is built from 14 residues. The J segment lost 4 bases and the V segment lost 9 bases, leaving 8 bases of the junction unmatched. The germline gives CDR1 PRHDT, CDR2 FYEKMQ (reference sequence). The variable domain in full, with the rest retrieved from reference TRBV13 and TRBJ2-3, is AAGVIQSPRHLIKEKRETATLKCYPIPRHDTVYWYQQGPGQDPQFLISFYEKMQSDKGSIPDRFSAQQFSDYHSELNMSSLELGDSALYFCASSGTGRPDTQYFGPGTRLTVL.

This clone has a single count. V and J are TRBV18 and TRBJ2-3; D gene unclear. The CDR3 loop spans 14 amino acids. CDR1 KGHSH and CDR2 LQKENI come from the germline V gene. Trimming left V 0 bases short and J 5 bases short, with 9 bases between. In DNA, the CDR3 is TGTGCCAGCTCACCACCGAGTCATGTAGATACGCAGTATTTT. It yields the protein CASSPPSHVDTQYF.

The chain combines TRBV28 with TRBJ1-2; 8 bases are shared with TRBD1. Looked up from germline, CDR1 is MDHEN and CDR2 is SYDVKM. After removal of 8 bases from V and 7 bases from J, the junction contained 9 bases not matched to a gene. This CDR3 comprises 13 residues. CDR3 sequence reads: CASWSGGLSGYTF. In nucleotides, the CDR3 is TGTGCCAGCTGGTCAGGGGGCCTCAGTGGCTACACCTTC.

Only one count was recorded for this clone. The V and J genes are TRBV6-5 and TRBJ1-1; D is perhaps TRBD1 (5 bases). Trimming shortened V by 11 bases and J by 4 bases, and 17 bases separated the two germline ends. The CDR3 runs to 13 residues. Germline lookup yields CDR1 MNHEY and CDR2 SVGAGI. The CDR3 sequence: CAVRAGLGTEAFF. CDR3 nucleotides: TGTGCCGTCAGAGCAGGGTTAGGCACTGAAGCTTTCTTT.

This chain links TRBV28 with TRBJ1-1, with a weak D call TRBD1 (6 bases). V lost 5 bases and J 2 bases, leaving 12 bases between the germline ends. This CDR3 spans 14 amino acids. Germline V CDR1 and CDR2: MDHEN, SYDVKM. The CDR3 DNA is TGTGCCAGCAGTCTCGGGGGACATAACACTGAAGCTTTCTTT. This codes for CASSLGGHNTEAFF.

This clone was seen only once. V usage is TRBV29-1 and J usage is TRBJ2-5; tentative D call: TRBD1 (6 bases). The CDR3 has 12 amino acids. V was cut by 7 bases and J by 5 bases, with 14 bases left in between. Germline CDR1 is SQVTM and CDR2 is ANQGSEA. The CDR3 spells CSGSQGLETQYF. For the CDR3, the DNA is TGCAGCGGATCACAGGGCCTGGAGACCCAGTACTTC.